This T cell receptor beta chain stems from a study of blood T cell repertoires in COVID-19 (dated by TCRdb to the early 2020s). Regarding the complete study: Samples covering the acute and convalescent phases of COVID-19 were provided by collaborators in the United States, Italy and Spain. The prospective study material was composed of cDNA or gDNA derived from T cells, B-cell-depleted T cells, or PBMCs. Subjects who had been exposed to COVID-19, were actively infected with it, or had recovered from it provided the deeply sampled blood TCRbeta repertoires that made up the dataset. Where available, HLA class I and class II types were obtained from metadata supplied by the sample provider rather than from assay-based typing. The sample metadata nearly always contained a de-identified subject ID, COVID-19 status, age in years and sex. The samples were drawn from the first 160 participants of the ongoing ImmuneRACE study and from roughly 1,300 subjects provided by 6 global collaborators. A freely available public database, intended as a resource for researchers studying the immune response to SARS-CoV-2, is where the repertoires were released.

In the prospective study, participants were roughly 18 to 100 years old, resided in 20 to 30 geographic areas of the United States, and were enrolled through a virtual design. Cohort assignment in the prospective study relied on participant-reported clinical history from a screening survey and a study questionnaire. Exposed participants had been in contact, within 2 weeks of entering the study, with a person who had a PCR-confirmed or clinician-diagnosed case of COVID-19. Mobile phlebotomists in the prospective study collected whole blood, serum and a nasopharyngeal or oropharyngeal swab from every participant. Prospective study participants could optionally give additional blood draws and questionnaires over an approximately two-month period. Blood samples from the prospective study were shipped frozen or at room temperature prior to DNA extraction. The immunoSEQ Assay, a bias-controlled multiplex PCR, was used to amplify TCRbeta CDR3 regions from genomic DNA. For the original study's pipeline: The number of nucleated cells in each sample was estimated from the amplification of reference gene primers within the assay. To quantify the absolute abundance of each unique TCRbeta CDR3 rearrangement, sequence reads were collapsed and filtered. For each sample, productive Simpson clonality was calculated by taking the square root of Simpson's diversity index across productive rearrangements. TCRdb's version of the immuneACCESS table is confined to in-frame rearrangements and falls short of the full clone set. An unresolved V gene accounts for under half of the shortfall where checked; the remainder is of unknown origin. The DNA gave D and trimming, while V, J and clone size come from that table. The sample table lists 260,000 or so clones, about four fifths of them with a count of one. About 3.8% of the sample goes to the ten largest clones.

Deletion took 5 bases off V and 7 bases off J, with a span of 12 bases between the germline ends. From the germline V gene (reference sequence), CDR1 is MNHNY and CDR2 is SVGAGI. The CDR3 measures 12 amino acids from cysteine to phenylalanine. Only the CDR3 part of the read is kept: 36 bases, read in frame from the first base. This clone occurred many times. The clone's antigen remains unknown. No clone much larger than this one lies a single base away; base qualities are absent. What the study reported, not specific to this receptor: Clinical and demographic metadata were provided uncurated, with the amount varying by source and participant.

The TCR sequence derives from a middle-aged woman who had been exposed to COVID-19. Rearrangement joined TRBV6-6 to TRBJ2-7; TRBD2 could be the D gene, as 7 bases match. Sequenced input: PBMCs or T cells enriched from blood (not recorded which). The sequence in DNA is TGTGCCAGCAGTCGGGGGGCGGGTGAGCAGTACTTC. Its product reads: CASSRGAGEQYF.